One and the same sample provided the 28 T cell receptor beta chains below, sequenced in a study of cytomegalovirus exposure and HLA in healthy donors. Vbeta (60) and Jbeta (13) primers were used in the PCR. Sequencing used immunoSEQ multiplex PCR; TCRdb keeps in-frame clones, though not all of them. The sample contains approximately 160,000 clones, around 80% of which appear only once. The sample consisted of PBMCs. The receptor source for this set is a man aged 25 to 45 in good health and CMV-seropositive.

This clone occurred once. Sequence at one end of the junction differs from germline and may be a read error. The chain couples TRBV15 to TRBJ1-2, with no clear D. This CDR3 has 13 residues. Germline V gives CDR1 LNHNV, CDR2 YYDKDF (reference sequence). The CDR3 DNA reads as TGTGCCACCAGCAGAGTCTTAACAGCCCCTGTAGAGTTC. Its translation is CATSRVLTAPVEF. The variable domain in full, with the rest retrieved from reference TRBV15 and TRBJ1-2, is DAMVIQNPRYQVTQFGKPVTLSCSQTLNHNVMYWYQQKSSQAPKLLFHYYDKDFNNEADTPDNFQSRRPNTSFCFLDIRSPGLGDTAMYLCATSRVLTAPVEFGSGTRLTVV.

CDR3 sequence (DNA): TGTGCCAGCAGCCGTAGCGGGGTCACAGATACGCAGTATTTT. Protein sequence: CASSRSGVTDTQYF. The chain joins TRBV7-9 to TRBJ2-3; 8 bases agree with TRBD2. Germline V lookup: CDR1 SEHNR, CDR2 FQNEAQ (reference sequence). V gave up 5 bases and J gave up 2 bases; unmatched junction bases: 3. The CDR3 spans 14 residues.

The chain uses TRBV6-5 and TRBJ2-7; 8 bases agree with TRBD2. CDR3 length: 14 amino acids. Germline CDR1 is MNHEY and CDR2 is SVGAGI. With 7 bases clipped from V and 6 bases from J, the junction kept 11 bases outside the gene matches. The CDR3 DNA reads TGTGCCAGCACTACTGACGGGGGGGCGAGCGAGCAGTACTTC. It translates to CASTTDGGASEQYF.

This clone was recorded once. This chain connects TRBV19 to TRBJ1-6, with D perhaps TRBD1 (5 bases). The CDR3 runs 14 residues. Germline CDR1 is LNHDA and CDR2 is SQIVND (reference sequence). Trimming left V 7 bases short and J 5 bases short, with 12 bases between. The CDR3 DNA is TGTGCCAGTACAAAGGACATAAATAATTCACCCCTCCACTTT. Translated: CASTKDINNSPLHF.

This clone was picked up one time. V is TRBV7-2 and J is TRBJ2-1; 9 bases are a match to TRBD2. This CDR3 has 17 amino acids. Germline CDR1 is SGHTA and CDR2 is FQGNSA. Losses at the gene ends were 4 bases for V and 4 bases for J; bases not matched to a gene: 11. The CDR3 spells CASSSPVLAGGYNEQFF. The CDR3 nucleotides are TGTGCCAGCAGCTCACCCGTACTAGCGGGTGGATACAATGAGCAGTTCTTC.

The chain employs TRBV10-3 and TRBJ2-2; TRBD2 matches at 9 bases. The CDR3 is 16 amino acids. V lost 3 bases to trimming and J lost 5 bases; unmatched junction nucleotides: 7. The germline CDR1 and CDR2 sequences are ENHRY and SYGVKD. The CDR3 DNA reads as TGTGCCATCAGTGATTTAGCGGGAGAAAAGACCGGGGAGCTGTTTTTT. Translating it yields CAISDLAGEKTGELFF.

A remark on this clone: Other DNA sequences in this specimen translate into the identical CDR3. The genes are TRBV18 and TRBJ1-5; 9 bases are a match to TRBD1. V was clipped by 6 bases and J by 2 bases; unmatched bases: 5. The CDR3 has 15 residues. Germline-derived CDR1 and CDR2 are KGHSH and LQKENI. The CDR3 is CASSPDRGGNQPQHF. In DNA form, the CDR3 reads TGTGCCAGCTCGCCGGACAGGGGTGGCAATCAGCCCCAGCATTTT.

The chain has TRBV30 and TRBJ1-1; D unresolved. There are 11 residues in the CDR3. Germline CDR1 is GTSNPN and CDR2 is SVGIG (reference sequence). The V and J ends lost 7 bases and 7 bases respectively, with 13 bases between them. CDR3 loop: CASASSYEAFF. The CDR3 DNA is TGTGCCTCTGCGAGTTCCTATGAAGCTTTCTTT. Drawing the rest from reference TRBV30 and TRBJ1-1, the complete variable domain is SQTIHQWPATLVQPVGSPLSLECTVEGTSNPNLYWYRQAAGRGLQLLFYSVGIGQISSEVPQNLSASRPQDRQFILSSKKLLLSDSGFYLCASASSYEAFFGQGTRLTVV.

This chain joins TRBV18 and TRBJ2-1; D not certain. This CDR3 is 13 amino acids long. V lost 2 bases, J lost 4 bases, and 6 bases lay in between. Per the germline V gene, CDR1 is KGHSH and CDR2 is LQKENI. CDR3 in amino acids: CASSPGQYNEQFF. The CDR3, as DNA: TGTGCCAGCTCACCAGGGCAATACAATGAGCAGTTCTTC. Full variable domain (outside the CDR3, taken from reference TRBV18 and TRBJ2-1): NAGVMQNPRHLVRRRGQEARLRCSPMKGHSHVYWYRQLPEEGLKFMVYLQKENIIDESGMPKERFSAEFPKEGPSILRIQQVVRGDSAAYFCASSPGQYNEQFFGPGTRLTVL.

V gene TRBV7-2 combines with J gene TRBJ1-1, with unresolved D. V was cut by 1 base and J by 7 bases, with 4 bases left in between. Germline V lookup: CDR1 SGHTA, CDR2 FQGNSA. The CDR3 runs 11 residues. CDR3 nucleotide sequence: TGTGCCAGCAGCTTAGGTATTGAAGCTTTCTTT. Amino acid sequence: CASSLGIEAFF.

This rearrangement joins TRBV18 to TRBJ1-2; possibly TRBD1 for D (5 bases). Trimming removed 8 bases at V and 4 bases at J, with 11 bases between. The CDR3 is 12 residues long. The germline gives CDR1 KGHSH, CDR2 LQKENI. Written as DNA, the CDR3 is TGTGCCAGCGCGACCGGGGGCTATGGCTACACCTTC. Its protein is CASATGGYGYTF.

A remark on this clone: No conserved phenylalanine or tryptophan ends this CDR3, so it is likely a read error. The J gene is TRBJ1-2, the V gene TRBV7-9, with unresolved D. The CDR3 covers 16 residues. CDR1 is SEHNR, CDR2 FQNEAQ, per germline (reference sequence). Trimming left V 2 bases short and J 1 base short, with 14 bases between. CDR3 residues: CASSLKRQQSNYGYTL. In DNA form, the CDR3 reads TGTGCCAGCAGCTTAAAAAGGCAGCAGAGTAACTATGGCTACACCCTC.

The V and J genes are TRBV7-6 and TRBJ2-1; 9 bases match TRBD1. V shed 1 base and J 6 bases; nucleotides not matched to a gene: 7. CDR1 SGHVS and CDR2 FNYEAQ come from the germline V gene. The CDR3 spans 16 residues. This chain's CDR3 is CASSLGGQGRGNEQFF. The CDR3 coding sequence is TGTGCCAGCAGCTTAGGGGGACAGGGTAGGGGCAATGAGCAGTTCTTC.

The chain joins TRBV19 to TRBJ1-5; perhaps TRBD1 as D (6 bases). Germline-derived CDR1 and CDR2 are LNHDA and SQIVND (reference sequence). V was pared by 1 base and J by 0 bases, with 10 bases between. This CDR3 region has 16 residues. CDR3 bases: TGTGCCAGTAGTATAGGTTACAGGGCTAGCAATCAGCCCCAGCATTTT. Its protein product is CASSIGYRASNQPQHF.

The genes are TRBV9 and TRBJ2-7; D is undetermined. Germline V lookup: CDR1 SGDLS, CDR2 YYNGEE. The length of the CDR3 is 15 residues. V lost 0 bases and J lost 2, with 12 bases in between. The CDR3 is CASSVAAGQAYEQYF. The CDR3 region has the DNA TGTGCCAGCAGCGTAGCTGCAGGCCAAGCCTACGAGCAGTACTTC.

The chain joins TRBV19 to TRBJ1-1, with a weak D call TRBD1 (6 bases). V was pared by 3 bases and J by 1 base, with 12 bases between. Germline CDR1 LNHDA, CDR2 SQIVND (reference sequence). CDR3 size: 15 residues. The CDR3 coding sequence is TGTGCCAGTAGTATGAACAGGGCCCCGAACACTGAAGCTTTCTTT. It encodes CASSMNRAPNTEAFF.

CDR3 protein: CASSSLTNREETQYF. In nucleotides, the CDR3 is TGTGCCAGCAGCTCCCTAACCAACAGGGAAGAGACCCAGTACTTC. V and J are TRBV7-2 and TRBJ2-5; D is possibly TRBD1 (6 bases). Trimming stripped 4 bases from V and 3 bases from J, with 15 bases between. CDR3 size: 15 residues. Germline CDR1 is SGHTA and CDR2 is FQGNSA.

The CDR3 DNA is TGTGCCAGCAGTGAAATCGGCGGGGCCCCGTCCTACGAGCAGTACTTC. It specifies CASSEIGGAPSYEQYF. The chain joins TRBV6-1 to TRBJ2-7; tentative D call: TRBD2 (6 bases). This CDR3 has 16 amino acids. Germline assignment: CDR1 MNHNS and CDR2 SASEGT. V dropped 2 bases and J dropped 1 base, with 15 bases sitting between them.

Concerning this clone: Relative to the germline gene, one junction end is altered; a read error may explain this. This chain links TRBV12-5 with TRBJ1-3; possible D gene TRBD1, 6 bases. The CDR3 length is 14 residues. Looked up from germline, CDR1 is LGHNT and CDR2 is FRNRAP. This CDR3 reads CASGLDSKRNTIYF. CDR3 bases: TGTGCTAGTGGATTGGACAGCAAACGAAACACCATATATTTT.

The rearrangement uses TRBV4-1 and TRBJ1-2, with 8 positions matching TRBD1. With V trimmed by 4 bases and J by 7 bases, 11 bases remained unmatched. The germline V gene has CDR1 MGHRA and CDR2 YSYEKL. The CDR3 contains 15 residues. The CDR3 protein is CASSPVAGGEAGYTF. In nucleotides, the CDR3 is TGCGCCAGCAGCCCAGTAGCAGGGGGCGAGGCTGGCTACACCTTC.

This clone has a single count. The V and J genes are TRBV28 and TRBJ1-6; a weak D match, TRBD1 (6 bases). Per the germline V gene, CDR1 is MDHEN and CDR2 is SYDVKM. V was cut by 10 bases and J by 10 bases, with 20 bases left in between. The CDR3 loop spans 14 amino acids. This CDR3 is CATVGQTTGSPLHF. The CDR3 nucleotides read TGTGCCACCGTGGGACAAACGACGGGGTCACCCCTCCACTTT. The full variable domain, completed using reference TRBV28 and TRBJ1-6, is DVKVTQSSRYLVKRTGEKVFLECVQDMDHENMFWYRQDPGLGLRLIYFSYDVKMKEKGDIPEGYSVSREKKERFSLILESASTNQTSMYLCATVGQTTGSPLHFGNGTRLTVT.

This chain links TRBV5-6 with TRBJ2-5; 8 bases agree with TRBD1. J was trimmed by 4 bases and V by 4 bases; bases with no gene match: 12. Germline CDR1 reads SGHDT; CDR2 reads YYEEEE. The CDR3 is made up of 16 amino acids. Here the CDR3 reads CASSKGQGVSRETQYF. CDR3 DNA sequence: TGTGCCAGCAGCAAAGGACAGGGAGTGAGTAGAGAGACCCAGTACTTC.

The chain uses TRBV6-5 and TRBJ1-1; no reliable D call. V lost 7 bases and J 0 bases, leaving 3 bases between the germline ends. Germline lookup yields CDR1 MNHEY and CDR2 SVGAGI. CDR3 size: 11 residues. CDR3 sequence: CASTLNTEAFF. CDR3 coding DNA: TGTGCCAGCACTCTGAACACTGAAGCTTTCTTT.

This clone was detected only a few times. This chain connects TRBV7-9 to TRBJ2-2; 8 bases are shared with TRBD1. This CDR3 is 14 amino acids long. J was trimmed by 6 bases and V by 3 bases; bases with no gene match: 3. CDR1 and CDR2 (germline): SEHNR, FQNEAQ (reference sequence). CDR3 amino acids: CASSFQGAPGELFF. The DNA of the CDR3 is TGTGCCAGCAGCTTTCAGGGGGCGCCCGGGGAGCTGTTTTTT.

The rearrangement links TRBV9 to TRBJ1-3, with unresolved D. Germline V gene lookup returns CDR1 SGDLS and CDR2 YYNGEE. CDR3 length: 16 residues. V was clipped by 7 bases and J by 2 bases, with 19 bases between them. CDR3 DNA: TGTGCCAGCTCCGGATCGAGCGGGAAAGCTGGAAACACCATATATTTT. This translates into CASSGSSGKAGNTIYF.

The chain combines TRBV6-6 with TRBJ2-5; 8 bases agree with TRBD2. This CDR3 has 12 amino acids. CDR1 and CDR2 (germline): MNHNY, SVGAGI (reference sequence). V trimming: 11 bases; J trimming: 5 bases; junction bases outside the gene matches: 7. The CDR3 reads CAGGSGGETQYF. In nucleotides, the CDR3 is TGTGCCGGGGGGTCGGGGGGGGAGACCCAGTACTTC.

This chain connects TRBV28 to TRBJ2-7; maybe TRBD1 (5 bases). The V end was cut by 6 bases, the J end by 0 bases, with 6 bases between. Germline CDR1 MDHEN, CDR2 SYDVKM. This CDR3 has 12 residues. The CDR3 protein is CASRTVSYEQYF. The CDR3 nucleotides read TGTGCCAGCAGGACAGTCTCCTACGAGCAGTACTTC.

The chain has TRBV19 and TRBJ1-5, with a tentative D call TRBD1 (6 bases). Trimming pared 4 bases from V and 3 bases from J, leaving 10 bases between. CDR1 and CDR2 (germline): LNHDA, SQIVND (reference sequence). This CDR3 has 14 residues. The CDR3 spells CASSTRQVNQPQHF. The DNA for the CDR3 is TGTGCCAGTAGTACCCGACAGGTCAATCAGCCCCAGCATTTT.